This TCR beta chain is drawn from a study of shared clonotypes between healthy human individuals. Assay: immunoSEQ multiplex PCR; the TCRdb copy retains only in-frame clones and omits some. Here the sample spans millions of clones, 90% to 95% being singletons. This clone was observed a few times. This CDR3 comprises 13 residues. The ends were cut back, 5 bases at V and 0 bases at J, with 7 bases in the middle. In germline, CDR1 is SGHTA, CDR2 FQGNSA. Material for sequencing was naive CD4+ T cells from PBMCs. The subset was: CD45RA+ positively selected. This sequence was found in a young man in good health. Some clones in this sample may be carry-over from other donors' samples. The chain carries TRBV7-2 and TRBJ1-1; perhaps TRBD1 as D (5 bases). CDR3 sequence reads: CASSQGMNTEAFF. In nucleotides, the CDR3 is TGTGCCAGCAGCCAGGGCATGAACACTGAAGCTTTCTTT.